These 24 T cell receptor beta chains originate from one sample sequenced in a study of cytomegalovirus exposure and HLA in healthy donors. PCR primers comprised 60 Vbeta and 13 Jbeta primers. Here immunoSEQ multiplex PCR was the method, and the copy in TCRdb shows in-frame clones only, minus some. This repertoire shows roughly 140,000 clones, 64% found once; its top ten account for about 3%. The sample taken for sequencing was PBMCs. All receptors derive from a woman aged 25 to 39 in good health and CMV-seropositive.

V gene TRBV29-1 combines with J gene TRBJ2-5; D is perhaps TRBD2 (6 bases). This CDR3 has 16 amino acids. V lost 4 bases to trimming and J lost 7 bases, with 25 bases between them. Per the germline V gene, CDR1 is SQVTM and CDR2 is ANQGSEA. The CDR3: CSVGNQAGPPGGTQYF. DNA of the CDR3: TGCAGCGTTGGGAACCAGGCCGGGCCCCCCGGGGGGACCCAGTACTTC.

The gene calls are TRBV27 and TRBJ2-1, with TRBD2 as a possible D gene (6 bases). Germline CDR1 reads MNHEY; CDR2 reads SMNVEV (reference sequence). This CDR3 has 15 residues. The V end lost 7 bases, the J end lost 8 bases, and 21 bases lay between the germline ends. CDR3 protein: CASNPRAGGWHEQFF. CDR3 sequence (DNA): TGTGCCAGCAACCCCCGAGCGGGTGGGTGGCATGAGCAGTTCTTC.

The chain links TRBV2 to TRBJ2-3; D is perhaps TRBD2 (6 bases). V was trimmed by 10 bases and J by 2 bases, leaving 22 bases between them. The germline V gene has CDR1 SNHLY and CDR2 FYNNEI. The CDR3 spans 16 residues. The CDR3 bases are TGTGCCAACTACGGGAGTCGGACAAAGGTCACAGATACGCAGTATTTT. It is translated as CANYGSRTKVTDTQYF.

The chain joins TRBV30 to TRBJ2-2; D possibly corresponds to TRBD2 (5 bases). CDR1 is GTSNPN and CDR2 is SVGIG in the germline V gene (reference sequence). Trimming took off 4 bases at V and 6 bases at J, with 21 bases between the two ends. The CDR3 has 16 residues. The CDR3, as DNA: TGTGCCTGGACCCTCCGGGGAGTTCAAGAAGCCGGGGAGCTGTTTTTT. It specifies CAWTLRGVQEAGELFF.

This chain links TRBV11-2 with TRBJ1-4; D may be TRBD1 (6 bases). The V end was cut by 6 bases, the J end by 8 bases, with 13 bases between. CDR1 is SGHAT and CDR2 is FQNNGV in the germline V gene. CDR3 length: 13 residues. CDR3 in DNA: TGTGCCAGCAGGCGGACAGATGGGGAAAAACTGTTTTTT. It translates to CASRRTDGEKLFF. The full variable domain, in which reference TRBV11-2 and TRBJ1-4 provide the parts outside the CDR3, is EAGVAQSPRYKIIEKRQSVAFWCNPISGHATLYWYQQILGQGPKLLIQFQNNGVVDDSQLPKDRFSAERLKGVDSTLKIQPAKLEDSAVYLCASRRTDGEKLFFGSGTQLSVL.

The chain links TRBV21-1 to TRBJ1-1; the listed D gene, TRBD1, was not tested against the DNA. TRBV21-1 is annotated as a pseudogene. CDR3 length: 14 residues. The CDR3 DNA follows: TGTGCCAGCTTGGGGACAGGGGGGGACACTGAAGCTTTCTTT. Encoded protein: CASLGTGGDTEAFF.

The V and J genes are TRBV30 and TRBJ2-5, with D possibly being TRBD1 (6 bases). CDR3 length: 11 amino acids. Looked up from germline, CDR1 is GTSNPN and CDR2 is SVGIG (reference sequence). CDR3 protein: CAADSQETQYF. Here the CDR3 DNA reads TGTGCTGCGGACAGTCAAGAGACCCAGTACTTC.

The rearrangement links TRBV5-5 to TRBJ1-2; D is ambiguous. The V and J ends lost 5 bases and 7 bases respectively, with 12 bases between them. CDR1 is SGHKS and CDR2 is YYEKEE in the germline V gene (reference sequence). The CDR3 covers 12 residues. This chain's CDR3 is CASSYPPGGYTF. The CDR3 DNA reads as TGTGCCAGCAGTTACCCCCCGGGTGGCTACACCTTC.

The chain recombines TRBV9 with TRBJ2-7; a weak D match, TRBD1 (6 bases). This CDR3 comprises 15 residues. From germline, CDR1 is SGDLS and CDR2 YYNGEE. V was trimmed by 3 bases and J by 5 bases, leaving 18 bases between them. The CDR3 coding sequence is TGTGCCAGCAGCGCCGAGGGAACCGCAGGGGACGAGCAGTACTTC. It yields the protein CASSAEGTAGDEQYF. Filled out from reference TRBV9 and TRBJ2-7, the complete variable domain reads DSGVTQTPKHLITATGQRVTLRCSPRSGDLSVYWYQQSLDQGLQFLIQYYNGEERAKGNILERFSAQQFPDLHSELNLSSLELGDSALYFCASSAEGTAGDEQYFGPGTRLTVT.

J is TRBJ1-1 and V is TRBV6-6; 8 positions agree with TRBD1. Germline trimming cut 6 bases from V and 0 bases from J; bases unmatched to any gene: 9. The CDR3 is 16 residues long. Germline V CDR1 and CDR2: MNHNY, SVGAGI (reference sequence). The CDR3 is CASRAWTGIMNTEAFF. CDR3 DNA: TGTGCCAGCAGGGCTTGGACAGGGATTATGAACACTGAAGCTTTCTTT.

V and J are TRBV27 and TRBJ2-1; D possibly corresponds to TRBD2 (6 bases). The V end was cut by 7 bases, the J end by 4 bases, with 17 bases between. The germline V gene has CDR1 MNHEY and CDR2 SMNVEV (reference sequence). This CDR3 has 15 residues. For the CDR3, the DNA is TGTGCCAGCACCTACGTCGATGGGGGGTACAATGAGCAGTTCTTC. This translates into CASTYVDGGYNEQFF.

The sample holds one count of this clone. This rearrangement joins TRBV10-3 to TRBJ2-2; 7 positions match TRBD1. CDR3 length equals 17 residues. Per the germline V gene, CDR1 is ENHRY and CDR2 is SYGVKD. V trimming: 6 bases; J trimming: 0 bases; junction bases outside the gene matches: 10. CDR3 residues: CAIRDKRQGSNTGELFF. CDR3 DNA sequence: TGTGCCATCAGGGATAAGAGACAGGGATCGAACACCGGGGAGCTGTTTTTT.

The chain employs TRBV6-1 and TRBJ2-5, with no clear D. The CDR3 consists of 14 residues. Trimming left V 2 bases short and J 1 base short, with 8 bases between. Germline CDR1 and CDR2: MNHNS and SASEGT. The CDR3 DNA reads TGTGCCAGCAGTGAAAACCGGGTCCAAGAGACCCAGTACTTC. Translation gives CASSENRVQETQYF.

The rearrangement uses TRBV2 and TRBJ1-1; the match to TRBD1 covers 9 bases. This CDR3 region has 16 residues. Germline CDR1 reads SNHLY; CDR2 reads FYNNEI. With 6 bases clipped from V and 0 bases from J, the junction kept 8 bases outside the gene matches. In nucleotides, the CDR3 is TGTGCCAGCAGACCGGACAGGGGCGATTTGAACACTGAAGCTTTCTTT. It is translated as CASRPDRGDLNTEAFF.

The CDR3 sequence: CASSSDRDTEAFF. For the CDR3, the DNA is TGTGCCAGCAGCTCCGACAGGGACACTGAAGCTTTCTTT. The chain employs TRBV5-4 and TRBJ1-1, with 7 bases fitting TRBD1. CDR3 length: 13 residues. Trimming took 3 bases from V and 3 from J; bases not matched to a gene: 2. Germline V gene data show CDR1 as SGHNT and CDR2 as YYREEE (reference sequence).

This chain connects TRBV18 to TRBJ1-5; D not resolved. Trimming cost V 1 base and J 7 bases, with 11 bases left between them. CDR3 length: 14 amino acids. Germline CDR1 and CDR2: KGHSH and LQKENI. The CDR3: CASSPQERGQPQHF. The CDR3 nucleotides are TGTGCCAGCTCACCACAGGAGAGAGGCCAGCCCCAGCATTTT.

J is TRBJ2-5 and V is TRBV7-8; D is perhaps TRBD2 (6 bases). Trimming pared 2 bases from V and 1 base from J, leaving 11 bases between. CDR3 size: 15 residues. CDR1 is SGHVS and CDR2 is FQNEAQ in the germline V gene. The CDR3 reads CASSLRMTSQETQYF. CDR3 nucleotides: TGTGCCAGCAGCTTAAGAATGACTAGCCAAGAGACCCAGTACTTC.

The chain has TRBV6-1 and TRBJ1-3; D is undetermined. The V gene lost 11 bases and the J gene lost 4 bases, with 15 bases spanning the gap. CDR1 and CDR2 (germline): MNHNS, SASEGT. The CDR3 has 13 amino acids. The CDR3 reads CAYLGERGNTIYF. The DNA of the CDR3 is TGTGCCTACCTCGGGGAAAGAGGAAACACCATATATTTT.

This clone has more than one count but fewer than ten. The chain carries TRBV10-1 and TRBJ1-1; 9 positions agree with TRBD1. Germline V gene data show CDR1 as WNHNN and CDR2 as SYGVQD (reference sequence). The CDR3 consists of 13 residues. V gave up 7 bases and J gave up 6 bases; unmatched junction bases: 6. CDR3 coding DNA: TGCGCCAGCAAGACAGGGGGTGGGGCTGAAGCTTTCTTT. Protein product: CASKTGGGAEAFF.

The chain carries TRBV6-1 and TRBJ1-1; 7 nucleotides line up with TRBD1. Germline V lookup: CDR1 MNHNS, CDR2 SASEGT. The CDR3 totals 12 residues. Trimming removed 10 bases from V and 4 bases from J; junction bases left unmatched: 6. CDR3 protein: CATRQGRTEAFF. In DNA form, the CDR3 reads TGTGCCACCAGACAGGGCCGCACTGAAGCTTTCTTT.

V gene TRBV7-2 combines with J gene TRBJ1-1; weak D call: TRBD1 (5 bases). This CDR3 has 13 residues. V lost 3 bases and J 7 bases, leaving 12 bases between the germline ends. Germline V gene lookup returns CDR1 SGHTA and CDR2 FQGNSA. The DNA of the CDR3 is TGTGCCAGCAGCTTGGGAGGGGCCAGTGAAGCTTTCTTT. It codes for CASSLGGASEAFF.

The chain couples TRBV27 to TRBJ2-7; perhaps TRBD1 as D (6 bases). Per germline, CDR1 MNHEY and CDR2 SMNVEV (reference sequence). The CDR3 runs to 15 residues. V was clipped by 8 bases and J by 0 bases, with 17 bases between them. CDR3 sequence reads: CASRTESRGSYEQYF. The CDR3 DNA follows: TGTGCCAGCCGAACGGAGTCCAGGGGCTCCTACGAGCAGTACTTC.

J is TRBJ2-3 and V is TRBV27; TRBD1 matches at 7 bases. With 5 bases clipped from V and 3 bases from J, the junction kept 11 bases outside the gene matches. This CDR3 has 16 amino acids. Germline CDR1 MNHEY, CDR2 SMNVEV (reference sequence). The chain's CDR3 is CASSPRQGPLTDTQYF. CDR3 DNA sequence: TGTGCCAGCAGTCCTAGACAGGGCCCGTTAACAGATACGCAGTATTTT.

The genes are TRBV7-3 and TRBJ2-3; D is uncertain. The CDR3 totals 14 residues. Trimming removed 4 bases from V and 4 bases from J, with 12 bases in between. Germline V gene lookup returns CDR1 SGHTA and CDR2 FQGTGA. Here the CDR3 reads CASSSLGPSDTQYF. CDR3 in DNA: TGTGCCAGCAGCTCCCTCGGTCCGTCAGATACGCAGTATTTT.